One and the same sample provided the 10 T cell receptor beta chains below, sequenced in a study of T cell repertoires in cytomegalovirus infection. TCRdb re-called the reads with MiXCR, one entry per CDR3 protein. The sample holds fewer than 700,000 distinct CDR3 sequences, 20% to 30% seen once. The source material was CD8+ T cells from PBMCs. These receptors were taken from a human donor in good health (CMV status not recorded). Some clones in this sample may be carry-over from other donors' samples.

CDR3 sequence reads: CASSLRTSGGSDFQETQYF. As DNA, the CDR3 is TGTGCCAGCAGCCTCCGGACTAGCGGGGGGTCGGATTTCCAAGAGACCCAGTACTTC. The gene calls are TRBV5-6 and TRBJ2-5; 14 bases are a match to TRBD2. Germline V CDR1 and CDR2: SGHDT, YYEEEE. The CDR3 has 19 amino acids. Unmatched junction bases numbered 12, after V lost 4 bases and J lost 1 base.

The CDR3 sequence is CSANPGTDYEQYV. CDR3 nucleotide sequence: TGCAGTGCAAATCCCGGGACTGACTACGAGCAGTACGTC. V is TRBV20-1 and J is TRBJ2-7; a possible D gene is TRBD2 (6 bases). Trimming removed 6 bases at V and 3 bases at J, with 15 bases between. From germline, CDR1 is DFQATT and CDR2 SNEGSKA (reference sequence). The CDR3 is 13 residues long.

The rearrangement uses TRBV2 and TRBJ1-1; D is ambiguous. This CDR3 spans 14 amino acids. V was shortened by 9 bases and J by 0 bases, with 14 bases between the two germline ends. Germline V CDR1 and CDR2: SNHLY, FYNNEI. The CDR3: CASTLLRMNTEAFF. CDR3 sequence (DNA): TGTGCCAGTACCCTTCTAAGGATGAACACTGAAGCTTTCTTT. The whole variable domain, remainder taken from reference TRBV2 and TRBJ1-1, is EPEVTQTPSHQVTQMGQEVILRCVPISNHLYFYWYRQILGQKVEFLVSFYNNEISEKSEIFDDQFSVERPDGSNFTLKIRSTKLEDSAMYFCASTLLRMNTEAFFGQGTRLTVV.

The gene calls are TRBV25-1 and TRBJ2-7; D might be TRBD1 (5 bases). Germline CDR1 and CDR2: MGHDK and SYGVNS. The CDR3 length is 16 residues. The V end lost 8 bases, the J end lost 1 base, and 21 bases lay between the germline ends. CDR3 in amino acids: CASGSDSSRPSYEQYV. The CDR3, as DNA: TGTGCCAGCGGATCTGACAGTTCAAGACCTTCCTACGAGCAGTACGTC.

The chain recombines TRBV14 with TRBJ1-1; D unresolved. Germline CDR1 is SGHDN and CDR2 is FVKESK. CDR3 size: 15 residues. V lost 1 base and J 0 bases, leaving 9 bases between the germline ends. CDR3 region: CASSQVTGLNTEAFF. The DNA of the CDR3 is TGTGCCAGCAGCCAAGTAACGGGTTTGAACACTGAAGCTTTCTTT.

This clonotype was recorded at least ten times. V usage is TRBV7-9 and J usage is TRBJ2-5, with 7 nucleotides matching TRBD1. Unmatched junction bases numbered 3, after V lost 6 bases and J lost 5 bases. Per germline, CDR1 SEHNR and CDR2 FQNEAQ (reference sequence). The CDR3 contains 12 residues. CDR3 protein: CASSPRGETQYF. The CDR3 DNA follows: TGTGCCAGCAGTCCCAGGGGGGAGACCCAGTACTTC.

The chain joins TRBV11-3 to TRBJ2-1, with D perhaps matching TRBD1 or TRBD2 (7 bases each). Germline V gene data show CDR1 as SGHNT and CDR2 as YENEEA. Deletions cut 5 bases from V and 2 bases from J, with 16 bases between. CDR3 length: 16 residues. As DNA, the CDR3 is TGTGCCAGCAGCCCGAGGGGGAGGGGGCCCTACAATGAGCAGTTCTTC. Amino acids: CASSPRGRGPYNEQFF.

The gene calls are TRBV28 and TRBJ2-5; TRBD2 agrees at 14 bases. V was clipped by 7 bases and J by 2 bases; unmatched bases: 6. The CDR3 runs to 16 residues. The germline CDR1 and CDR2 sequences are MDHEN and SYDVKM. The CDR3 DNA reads TGTGCCAGCACCTTGGGACTAGCGGGGGATCAAGAGACCCAGTACTTC. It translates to CASTLGLAGDQETQYF.

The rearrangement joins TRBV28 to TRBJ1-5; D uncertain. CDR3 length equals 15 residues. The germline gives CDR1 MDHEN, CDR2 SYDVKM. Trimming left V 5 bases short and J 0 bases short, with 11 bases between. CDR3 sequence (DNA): TGTGCCAGCAGTACTGGGAAGCTTAGCAATCAGCCCCAGCATTTT. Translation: CASSTGKLSNQPQHF.

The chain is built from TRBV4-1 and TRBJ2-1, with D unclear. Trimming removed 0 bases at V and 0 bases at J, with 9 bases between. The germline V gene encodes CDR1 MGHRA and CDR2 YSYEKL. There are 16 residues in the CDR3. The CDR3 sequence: CASSQDPMSSYNEQFF. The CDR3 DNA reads TGCGCCAGCAGCCAAGATCCCATGAGCTCCTACAATGAGCAGTTCTTC.